These 12 T cell receptor beta chains came from one sample sequenced in a study of T cells in Graves' hyperthyroidism and ophthalmopathy. TCR beta CDR3 regions were amplified from RNA transcripts. The HTBI primer set drove a first-round RT-PCR of the TCR CDR3. TCRdb processed the multiplex PCR reads anew with MiXCR; each CDR3 protein has one entry. The table records around 500,000 distinct CDR3 sequences, approximately 14% of them present only once. Sequencing used blood. These receptors were collected from a woman between 35 and 50 years old with Graves' hyperthyroidism.

The chain is built from TRBV14 and TRBJ1-2; the D is unclear. Germline V gene lookup returns CDR1 SGHDN and CDR2 FVKESK. This CDR3 comprises 13 residues. V was cut by 0 bases and J by 5 bases, with 7 bases left in between. The CDR3 loop reads CASSQDNGYGYTF. CDR3 nucleotides: TGTGCCAGCAGCCAAGATAATGGATATGGCTACACCTTC.

This clonotype was counted a few times. The chain joins TRBV7-9 to TRBJ1-2; no clear D. Germline assignment: CDR1 SEHNR and CDR2 FQNEAQ (reference sequence). Trimming removed 5 bases at V and 0 bases at J, with 22 bases between. The CDR3 runs 18 residues. DNA of the CDR3: TGTGCCAGCAGCCCAAAAGGCCCAGGTTTGAGGTCTAACTATGGCTACACCTTC. Encoded protein: CASSPKGPGLRSNYGYTF.

J is TRBJ1-2 and V is TRBV20-1, with unresolved D. The V gene lost 6 bases and the J gene lost 11 bases, with 10 bases spanning the gap. Germline lookup yields CDR1 DFQATT and CDR2 SNEGSKA (reference sequence). This CDR3 is built from 9 residues. CDR3 nucleotides: TGCAGTGCCCCCGAGGTTTACACCTTC. Encoded protein: CSAPEVYTF.

This clonotype was counted at least ten times. The CDR3 DNA reads as TGTGCCTGGAGTGTTGGGATTCGCTACGAGCAGTACTTC. This sequence encodes CAWSVGIRYEQYF. The chain has TRBV30 and TRBJ2-7; no reliable D call. Germline values: CDR1 GTSNPN, CDR2 SVGIG (reference sequence). V lost 0 bases to trimming and J lost 3 bases, with 9 bases between them. CDR3 length: 13 amino acids.

At least ten counts were recorded for this clonotype. The rearrangement links TRBV27 to TRBJ2-7, with TRBD2 identical over 7 bases. The V gene end was trimmed by 8 bases and the J gene end by 2 bases; junction bases not matched to a gene: 3. The CDR3 extends over 12 amino acids. CDR1 and CDR2 (germline): MNHEY, SMNVEV (reference sequence). The CDR3 DNA follows: TGTGCCAGCTGGGAGGGCCCCTACGAGCAGTACTTC. Amino acid sequence: CASWEGPYEQYF.

This clonotype has only one observation. With a much larger clone just one base away, this may be a read error. This sequence joins TRBV3-1 and TRBJ1-5; D gene uncertain. Germline loops: CDR1 LGHDT, CDR2 YNNKEL (reference sequence). The CDR3 runs 14 residues. Trimming pared 3 bases from V and 7 bases from J, leaving 13 bases between. CDR3 region: CASSHGPFGQPQHF. For the CDR3, the DNA is TGTGCCAGCAGCCACGGGCCGTTCGGCCAGCCCCAGCATTTT.

This clonotype was counted at least ten times. CDR3 bases: TGTGCCAGCAGTCCGACAGCCAGCAATCAGCCCCAGCATTTT. Amino acids: CASSPTASNQPQHF. The rearrangement links TRBV12-3 or TRBV12-4 to TRBJ1-5; D is perhaps TRBD1 (5 bases). This CDR3 has 14 residues. V dropped 5 bases and J dropped 1 base, with 9 bases sitting between them.

This clonotype was counted many times. The V call is TRBV7-9, the J call TRBJ2-1; TRBD2 aligns across 10 bases. Germline-derived CDR1 and CDR2 are SEHNR and FQNEAQ (reference sequence). Unmatched junction bases numbered 3, after V lost 4 bases and J lost 0 bases. The CDR3 is made up of 16 amino acids. This CDR3 reads CASSSLAGVSYNEQFF. The CDR3 nucleotides read TGTGCCAGCAGCTCCCTAGCGGGAGTCTCCTACAATGAGCAGTTCTTC.

This clonotype occurred many times. V usage is TRBV12-3 or TRBV12-4 and J usage is TRBJ1-5; D remains ambiguous. CDR3 size: 15 residues. V was shortened by 6 bases and J by 2 bases, with 14 bases between the two germline ends. The CDR3 protein is CASRSREGGNQPQHF. CDR3 nucleotide sequence: TGTGCCAGCAGATCGCGGGAGGGTGGCAATCAGCCCCAGCATTTT.

The table lists this clonotype with a few counts. The chain has TRBV7-9 and TRBJ2-1; 11 positions match TRBD2. This CDR3 spans 13 amino acids. Per the germline V gene, CDR1 is SEHNR and CDR2 is FQNEAQ (reference sequence). V was clipped by 7 bases and J by 8 bases; unmatched bases: 4. The CDR3 nucleotides read TGTGCCAGCAACCTAGCGGGAGGTTATGAGCAGTTCTTC. Translation: CASNLAGGYEQFF.

This clonotype was recorded at least ten times. This rearrangement joins TRBV10-3 to TRBJ1-1, with 9 bases aligning to TRBD1. This CDR3 has 20 amino acids. After removal of 2 bases from V and 0 bases from J, the junction contained 16 bases not matched to a gene. CDR1 and CDR2 (germline): ENHRY, SYGVKD. The CDR3 reads CAISEPRTGAISSLNTEAFF. The DNA of the CDR3 is TGTGCCATCAGTGAGCCGCGGACAGGGGCGATCTCCTCCCTGAACACTGAAGCTTTCTTT.

At least ten counts were recorded for this clonotype. This chain uses TRBV30 with TRBJ2-7, with a weak D call TRBD1 (6 bases). The V and J ends lost 0 bases and 3 bases respectively, with 15 bases between them. The CDR3 consists of 15 residues. Germline values: CDR1 GTSNPN, CDR2 SVGIG (reference sequence). The DNA for the CDR3 is TGTGCCTGGAGTGTAGGGCAGGGGTCTTTCTACGAGCAGTACTTC. Its protein is CAWSVGQGSFYEQYF. Together with reference TRBV30 and TRBJ2-7, the CDR3 gives the full variable domain: SQTIHQWPATLVQPVGSPLSLECTVEGTSNPNLYWYRQAAGRGLQLLFYSVGIGQISSEVPQNLSASRPQDRQFILSSKKLLLSDSGFYLCAWSVGQGSFYEQYFGPGTRLTVT.